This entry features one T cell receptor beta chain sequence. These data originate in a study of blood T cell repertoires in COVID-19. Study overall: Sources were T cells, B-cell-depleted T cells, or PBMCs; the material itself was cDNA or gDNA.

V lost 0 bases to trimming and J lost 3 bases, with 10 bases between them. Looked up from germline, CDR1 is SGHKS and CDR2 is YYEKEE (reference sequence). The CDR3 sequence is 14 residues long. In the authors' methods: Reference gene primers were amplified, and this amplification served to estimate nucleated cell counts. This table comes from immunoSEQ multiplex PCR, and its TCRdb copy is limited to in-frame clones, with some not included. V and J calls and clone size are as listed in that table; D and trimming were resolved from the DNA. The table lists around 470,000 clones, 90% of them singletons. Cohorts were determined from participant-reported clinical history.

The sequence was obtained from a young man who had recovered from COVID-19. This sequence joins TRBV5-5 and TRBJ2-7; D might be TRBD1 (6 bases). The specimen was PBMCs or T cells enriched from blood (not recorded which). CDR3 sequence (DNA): TGTGCCAGCAGCTTGGTGCAGGGGAACTACGAGCAGTACTTC. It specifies CASSLVQGNYEQYF.